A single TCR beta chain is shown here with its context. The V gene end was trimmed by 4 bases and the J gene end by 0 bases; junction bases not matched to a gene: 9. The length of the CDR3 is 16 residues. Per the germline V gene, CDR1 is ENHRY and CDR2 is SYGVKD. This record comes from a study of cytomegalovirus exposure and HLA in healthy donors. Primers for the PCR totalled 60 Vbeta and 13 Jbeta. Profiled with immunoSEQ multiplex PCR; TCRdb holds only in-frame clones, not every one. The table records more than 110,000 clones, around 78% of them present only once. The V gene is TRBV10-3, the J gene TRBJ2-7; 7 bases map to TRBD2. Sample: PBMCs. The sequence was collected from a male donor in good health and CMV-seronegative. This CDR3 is CAISVGRGRTSYEQYF. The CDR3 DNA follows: TGTGCCATCAGTGTGGGGAGGGGAAGAACCTCCTACGAGCAGTACTTC.